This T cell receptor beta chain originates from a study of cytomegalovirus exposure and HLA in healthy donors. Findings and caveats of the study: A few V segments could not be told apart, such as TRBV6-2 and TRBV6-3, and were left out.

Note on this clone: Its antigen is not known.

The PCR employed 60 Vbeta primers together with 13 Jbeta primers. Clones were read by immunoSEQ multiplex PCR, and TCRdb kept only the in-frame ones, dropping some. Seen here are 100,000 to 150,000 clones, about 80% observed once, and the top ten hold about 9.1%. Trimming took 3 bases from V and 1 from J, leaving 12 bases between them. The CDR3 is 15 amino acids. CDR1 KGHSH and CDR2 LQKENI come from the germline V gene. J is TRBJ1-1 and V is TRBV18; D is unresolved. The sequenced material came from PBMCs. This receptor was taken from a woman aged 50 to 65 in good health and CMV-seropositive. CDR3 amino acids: CASSPTLRRNTEAFF. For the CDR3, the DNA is TGTGCCAGCTCACCTACCCTGAGAAGGAACACTGAAGCTTTCTTT.